These 17 T cell receptor beta chains were all obtained from the same sample, sequenced in a study of PD-1 blockade in classical Hodgkin lymphoma (dated by TCRdb to the early 2020s). This sample's time point label indicates: cycle 1 day 1 (C1D1), immediately before nivolumab initiation. Relapse after autologous stem cell transplantation had occurred in all trial patients, and cohorts A, B and C were distinguished by prior brentuximab vedotin exposure. Library creation used the immunoSEQ multiplex PCR assay. Entries here come from immuneACCESS through TCRdb and include only in-frame sequences with V and J called. Some clones fail to appear in such tables; in the studies checked, an unresolved V gene covers under half of the shortfall, and the cause of the remainder is unknown. This sample gives tens of thousands of clones in total; approximately 84% of them show up just once. Together, the top ten hold roughly 16% of the sample.

The sequencing used peripheral blood mononuclear cells (PBMCs), collected at baseline. Source of these receptors: a human donor with classical Hodgkin lymphoma.

This clone came up once. V is TRBV11-2 and J is TRBJ1-1; 7 nucleotides match TRBD1. Germline loops: CDR1 SGHAT, CDR2 FQNNGV. The CDR3 is 14 residues long. Unmatched junction bases numbered 4, after V lost 5 bases and J lost 1 base. CDR3: CASSTRQGNTEAFF. The CDR3 region has the DNA TGTGCCAGCAGCACCCGACAGGGGAACACTGAAGCTTTCTTT.

J is TRBJ2-1 and V is TRBV7-2; TRBD2 agrees at 10 bases. Unmatched junction bases numbered 5, after V lost 3 bases and J lost 3 bases. This CDR3 is 16 amino acids long. Looked up from germline, CDR1 is SGHTA and CDR2 is FQGNSA. CDR3 DNA sequence: TGTGCCAGCAGCTTGCGCGCTAGCGGGAGCTACAATGAGCAGTTCTTC. Translated, it gives CASSLRASGSYNEQFF.

V usage is TRBV7-6 and J usage is TRBJ2-7; D might be TRBD2 (6 bases). Germline-derived CDR1 and CDR2 are SGHVS and FNYEAQ. The CDR3 totals 17 residues. Between the trimmed V and J ends, which lost 4 bases and 0 bases, there was a span of 19 bases. CDR3 region: CASSSIGGATFSYEQYF. CDR3 DNA: TGTGCCAGCAGCTCTATAGGAGGGGCAACCTTCTCCTACGAGCAGTACTTC.

The chain links TRBV7-9 to TRBJ1-3; TRBD1 is a possible D gene (5 bases). V dropped 4 bases and J dropped 1 base, with 11 bases sitting between them. Per germline, CDR1 SEHNR and CDR2 FQNEAQ (reference sequence). This CDR3 comprises 15 residues. CDR3 region: CASSSGRVSGNTIYF. CDR3 coding DNA: TGTGCCAGCAGCTCAGGGAGGGTTTCTGGAAACACCATATATTTT.

The V gene is TRBV18, the J gene TRBJ1-4; D gene ambiguous. The CDR3 has 15 residues. Germline lookup yields CDR1 KGHSH and CDR2 LQKENI. Trimming removed 0 bases from V and 5 bases from J, with 10 bases in between. This chain's CDR3 is CASSPPSLSNEKLFF. The CDR3, as DNA: TGTGCCAGCTCACCACCGTCGCTGTCCAATGAAAAACTGTTTTTT.

The chain joins TRBV2 to TRBJ2-2; D tentatively reads TRBD1 or TRBD2 (5 bases each). Trimming cost V 3 bases and J 0 bases, with 8 bases left between them. The germline gives CDR1 SNHLY, CDR2 FYNNEI. The CDR3 runs to 15 residues. The CDR3 here is CASSDGAANTGELFF. The CDR3 DNA reads as TGTGCCAGCAGTGACGGGGCCGCGAACACCGGGGAGCTGTTTTTT.

This clone was observed a handful of times. This chain links TRBV9 with TRBJ1-1, with D perhaps matching TRBD1 (5 bases). V was pared by 4 bases and J by 4 bases, with 11 bases between. The CDR3 extends over 13 amino acids. Germline values: CDR1 SGDLS, CDR2 YYNGEE. The CDR3 spells CASSPPGRTEAFF. DNA of the CDR3: TGTGCCAGCAGCCCTCCAGGGCGCACTGAAGCTTTCTTT.

This chain links TRBV6-1 with TRBJ1-1; the match to TRBD1 covers 8 bases. Per germline, CDR1 MNHNS and CDR2 SASEGT. This CDR3 has 12 amino acids. The junction had 6 bases not matched to a gene; V was cut back by 4 bases and J by 11 bases. CDR3 sequence: CASSGGNRGAFF. The CDR3, as DNA: TGTGCCAGCAGTGGGGGCAACAGGGGGGCTTTCTTT.

V usage is TRBV13 and J usage is TRBJ2-7; D not certain. The CDR3 length is 12 residues. V was cut by 2 bases and J by 3 bases, with 5 bases left in between. Germline V gene sequence: CDR1 PRHDT, CDR2 FYEKMQ (reference sequence). The CDR3 protein is CASSLNSYEQYV. CDR3 sequence (DNA): TGTGCCAGCAGCTTAAACAGCTACGAGCAGTACGTC.

This chain joins TRBV9 and TRBJ1-4, with TRBD1 as a possible D gene (6 bases). This CDR3 comprises 16 residues. From germline, CDR1 is SGDLS and CDR2 YYNGEE. Trimming left V 0 bases short and J 4 bases short, with 13 bases between. CDR3 bases: TGTGCCAGCAGCGTAGAGGACAGTCGCTATAATGAAAAACTGTTTTTT. It codes for CASSVEDSRYNEKLFF.

The chain combines TRBV5-4 with TRBJ2-7, with 9 nucleotides matching TRBD2. The germline CDR1 and CDR2 sequences are SGHNT and YYREEE (reference sequence). The CDR3 loop spans 15 amino acids. The V segment lost 0 bases and the J segment 4 bases; nucleotides outside the gene matches: 5. CDR3 sequence (DNA): TGTGCCAGCAGCTTGGAGGCGGGAGGGCCTTACGAGCAGTACTTC. Its translation: CASSLEAGGPYEQYF. Combining the CDR3 with reference TRBV5-4 and TRBJ2-7 gives the whole variable domain ETGVTQSPTHLIKTRGQQVTLRCSSQSGHNTVSWYQQALGQGPQFIFQYYREEENGRGNFPPRFSGLQFPNYSSELNVNALELDDSALYLCASSLEAGGPYEQYFGPGTRLTVT.

The chain has TRBV11-3 and TRBJ2-1, with 11 bases that match TRBD2. Germline CDR1 SGHNT, CDR2 YENEEA. V dropped 0 bases and J dropped 4; count of bases not matched to a gene: 11. The CDR3 runs 19 residues. CDR3 sequence reads: CASSLDQVLAGEGYNEQFF. In nucleotides, the CDR3 is TGTGCCAGCAGCTTAGATCAGGTACTAGCGGGAGAGGGGTACAATGAGCAGTTCTTC.

This clone was seen once. The chain has TRBV4-1 and TRBJ1-5; no firm D call. Looked up from germline, CDR1 is MGHRA and CDR2 is YSYEKL. Trimming stripped 3 bases from V and 4 bases from J, with 22 bases between. This CDR3 region has 18 residues. CDR3 residues: CASSHPVGGRWENQPQHF. The CDR3 nucleotides are TGCGCCAGCAGCCACCCCGTGGGCGGACGATGGGAGAATCAGCCCCAGCATTTT.

The chain is built from TRBV5-8 and TRBJ1-2; perhaps TRBD1 as D (6 bases). Germline V gene data show CDR1 as SGHTS and CDR2 as YDEGEE. V shed 5 bases and J shed 4 bases, with 18 bases lying between them. The CDR3 runs to 15 residues. The CDR3 spells CASREQGREVYGYTF. The CDR3 DNA reads as TGTGCCAGCAGAGAACAGGGCCGAGAAGTCTATGGCTACACCTTC.

This chain connects TRBV7-9 to TRBJ1-2; a possible D gene is TRBD1 (5 bases). The CDR3 is 17 amino acids. Germline CDR1 reads SEHNR; CDR2 reads FQNEAQ (reference sequence). V shed 1 base and J shed 3 bases, with 18 bases lying between them. The DNA for the CDR3 is TGTGCCAGCAGCTTAGGACCATCTTCAGGGTCTGACTATGGCTACACCTTC. Its protein product is CASSLGPSSGSDYGYTF.

The chain recombines TRBV19 with TRBJ1-2; the D is unclear. The CDR3 extends over 14 amino acids. Looked up from germline, CDR1 is LNHDA and CDR2 is SQIVND (reference sequence). Trimming took off 4 bases at V and 7 bases at J, with 16 bases between the two ends. CDR3: CASSKARGLIGYTF. The CDR3 nucleotides read TGTGCCAGTAGTAAAGCGCGTGGACTGATTGGCTACACCTTC.

By sample share, this clone is large. This chain uses TRBV6-5 with TRBJ1-2; D gene uncertain. The V end lost 4 bases, the J end lost 7 bases, and 19 bases lay between the germline ends. This CDR3 has 15 residues. Per germline, CDR1 MNHEY and CDR2 SVGAGI. The CDR3 spells CASSSIGPAWSGYTF. The CDR3 region has the DNA TGTGCCAGCAGTTCCATCGGCCCCGCTTGGAGTGGCTACACCTTC.